This T cell receptor (beta chain) was recorded in a study of blood T cell repertoires in COVID-19. Across the whole study: Whether acute or convalescent, the COVID-19 samples came from the United States, Italy and Spain.

The age range of participants was about 18 to 95 years, with residence in about two dozen US areas. Donors in Cohort 3 counted as recovered after two negative PCRs, clearance, or symptom resolution. Clones were read by immunoSEQ multiplex PCR, and TCRdb kept only the in-frame ones, dropping some. The data hold around 150,000 clones, with 65% to 85% observed a single time. This CDR3 has 13 amino acids. V lost 7 bases to trimming and J lost 6 bases; unmatched junction nucleotides: 4. Germline CDR1 reads WSHSY; CDR2 reads SAAADI. This chain links TRBV10-2 with TRBJ2-2, with 8 bases aligning to TRBD1. Sequencing used PBMCs or T cells enriched from blood (not recorded which). This TCR came from a man between 40 and 49 years old who had recovered from COVID-19. CDR3 sequence reads: CASTGQGAGELFF. The DNA for the CDR3 is TGCGCCAGCACTGGACAGGGCGCCGGGGAGCTGTTTTTT.